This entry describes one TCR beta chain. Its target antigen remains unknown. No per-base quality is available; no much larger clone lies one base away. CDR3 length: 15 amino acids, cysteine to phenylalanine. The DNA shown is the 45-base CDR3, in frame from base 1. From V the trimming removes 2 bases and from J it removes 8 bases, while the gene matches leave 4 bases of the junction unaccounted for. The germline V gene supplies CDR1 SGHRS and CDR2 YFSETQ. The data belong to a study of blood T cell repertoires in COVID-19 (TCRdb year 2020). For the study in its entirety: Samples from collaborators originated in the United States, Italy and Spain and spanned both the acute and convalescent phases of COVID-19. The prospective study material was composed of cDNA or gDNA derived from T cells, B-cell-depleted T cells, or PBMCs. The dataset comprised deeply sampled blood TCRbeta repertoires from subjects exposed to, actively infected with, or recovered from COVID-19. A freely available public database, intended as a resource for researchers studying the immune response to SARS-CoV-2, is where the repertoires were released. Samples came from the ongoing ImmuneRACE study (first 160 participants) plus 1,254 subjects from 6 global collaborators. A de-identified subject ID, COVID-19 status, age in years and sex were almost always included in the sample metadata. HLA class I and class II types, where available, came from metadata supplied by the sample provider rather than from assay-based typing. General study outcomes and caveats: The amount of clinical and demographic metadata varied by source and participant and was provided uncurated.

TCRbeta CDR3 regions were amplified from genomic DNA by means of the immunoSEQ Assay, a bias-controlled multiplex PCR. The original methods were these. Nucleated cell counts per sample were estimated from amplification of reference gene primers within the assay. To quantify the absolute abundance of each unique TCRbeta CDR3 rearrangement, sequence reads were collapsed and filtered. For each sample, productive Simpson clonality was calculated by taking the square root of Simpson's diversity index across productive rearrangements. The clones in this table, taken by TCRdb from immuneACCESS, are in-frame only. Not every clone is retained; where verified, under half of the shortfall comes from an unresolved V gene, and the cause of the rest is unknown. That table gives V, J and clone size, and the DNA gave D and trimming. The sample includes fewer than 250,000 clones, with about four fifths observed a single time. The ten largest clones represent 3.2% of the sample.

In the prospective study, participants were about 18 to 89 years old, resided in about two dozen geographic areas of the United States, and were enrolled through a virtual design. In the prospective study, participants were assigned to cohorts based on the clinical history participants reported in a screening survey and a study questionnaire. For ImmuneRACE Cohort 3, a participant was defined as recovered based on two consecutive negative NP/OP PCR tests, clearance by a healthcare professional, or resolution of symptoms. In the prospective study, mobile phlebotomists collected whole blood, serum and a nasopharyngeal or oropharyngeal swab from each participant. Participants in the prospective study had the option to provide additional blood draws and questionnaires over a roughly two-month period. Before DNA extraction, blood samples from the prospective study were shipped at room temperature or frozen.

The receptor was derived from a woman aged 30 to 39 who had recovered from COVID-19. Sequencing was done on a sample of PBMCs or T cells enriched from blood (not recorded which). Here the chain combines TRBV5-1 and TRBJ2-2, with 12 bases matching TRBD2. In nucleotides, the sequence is TGCGCCAGCAGCTTACTAGCGGGAGGTGCGGGGGAGCTGTTTTTT. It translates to CASSLLAGGAGELFF.